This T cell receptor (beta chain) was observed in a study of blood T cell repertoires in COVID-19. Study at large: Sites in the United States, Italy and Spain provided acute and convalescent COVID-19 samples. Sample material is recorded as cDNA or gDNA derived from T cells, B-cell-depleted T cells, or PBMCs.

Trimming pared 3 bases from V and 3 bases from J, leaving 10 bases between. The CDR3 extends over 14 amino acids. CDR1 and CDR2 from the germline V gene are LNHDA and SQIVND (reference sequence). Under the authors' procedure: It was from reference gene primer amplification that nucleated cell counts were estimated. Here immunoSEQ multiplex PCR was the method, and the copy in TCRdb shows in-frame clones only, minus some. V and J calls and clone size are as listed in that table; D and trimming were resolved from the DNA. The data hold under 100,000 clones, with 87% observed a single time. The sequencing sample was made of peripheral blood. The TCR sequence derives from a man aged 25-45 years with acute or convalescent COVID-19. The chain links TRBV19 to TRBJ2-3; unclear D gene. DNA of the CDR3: TGTGCCAGTAGTATGGGCAGATTTACAGATACGCAGTATTTT. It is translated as CASSMGRFTDTQYF.